This T cell receptor beta chain was recovered during a study of monozygotic twins with inflammatory bowel disease. Of note for this clonotype: Its antigen is undetermined.

Study outcomes and limitations: Ultimately, a single strong signal or clonotype associated with IBD was not supported.

For every donor, one blood sample of 2 to 2.5 ml was drawn. The template was total RNA from whole blood, with no T cell sorting. The authors used roughly 3.5 ug of total RNA per TCR library. TCRdb reprocessed the 5' RACE reads, with one entry per CDR3 protein and no DNA. The sample totals under 200,000 distinct CDR3 sequences; its top ten clones hold roughly 2.3%. The length of the CDR3 is 17 residues. Germline values: CDR1 LNHDA, CDR2 SQIVND (reference sequence). The rearrangement uses TRBV19 and TRBJ2-7; TCRdb indicates TRBD1, and absent DNA this call remains unverified. The receptor's source is a human donor with ulcerative colitis or Crohn's disease, or a healthy co-twin of an affected twin (not recorded which). Sequencing was carried out using blood. CDR3 sequence reads: CASSMGQGVLRPYEQYF.